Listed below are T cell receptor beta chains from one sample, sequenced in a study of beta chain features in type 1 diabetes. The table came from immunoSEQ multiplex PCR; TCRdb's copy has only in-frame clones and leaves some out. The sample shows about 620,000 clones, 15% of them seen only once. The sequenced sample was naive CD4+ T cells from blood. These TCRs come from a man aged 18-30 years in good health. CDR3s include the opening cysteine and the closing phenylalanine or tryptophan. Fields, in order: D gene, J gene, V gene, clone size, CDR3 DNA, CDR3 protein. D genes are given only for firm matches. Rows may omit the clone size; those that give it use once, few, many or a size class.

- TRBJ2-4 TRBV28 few TGTGCCAGCAGCTTATTGAACCTTAGGGCGGCCAAAAACATTCAGTACTTC CASSLLNLRAAKNIQYF
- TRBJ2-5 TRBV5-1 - TGCGCCACCCAGAGGTCCTTACAAGAGACCCAGTACTTC CATQRSLQETQYF
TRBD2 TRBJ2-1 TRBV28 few TGTGCCAGCAGTTTACTTCGGGCTAGCGGTTCCTACAATGAGCAGTTCTTC CASSLLRASGSYNEQFF
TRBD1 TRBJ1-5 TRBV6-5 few TGTGCCAGCGGGGACAGGGGTCCTAGTCAGCCCCAGCATTTT CASGDRGPSQPQHF
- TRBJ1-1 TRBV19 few TGTGCCAGTTCGAGGAGGTCCACTGAAGCTTTCTTT CASSRRSTEAFF
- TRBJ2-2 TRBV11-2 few TGTGCCAGCAGCGCCAGTCGGAGGCGAGACACCGGGGAGCTGTTTTTT CASSASRRRDTGELFF
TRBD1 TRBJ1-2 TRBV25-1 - TGTGCCAGCAGCGGGGGGACAGCCTGCACCTTC CASSGGTACTF
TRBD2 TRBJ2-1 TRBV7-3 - TGTGCCAGCAGCTTAAGGGTGCGGGGGAGCTCCTACAATGAGCAGTTCTTC CASSLRVRGSSYNEQFF
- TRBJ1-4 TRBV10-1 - TGCGCCAGCAGTGACAGGGTGGGGGAAAAACTGTTTTTT CASSDRVGEKLFF
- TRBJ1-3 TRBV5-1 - TGCGCCAGCAGCTCTACCCTCGCGCGGGGAAACACCATATATTTT CASSSTLARGNTIYF
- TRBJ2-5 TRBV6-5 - TGTGCCATCAGGACCCGAGAGACCCAGTACTTC CAIRTRETQYF
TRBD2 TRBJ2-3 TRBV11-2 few TGTGCCAGCAGCTTAGCTAGCGGGGACACAGATACGCAGTATTTT CASSLASGDTDTQYF
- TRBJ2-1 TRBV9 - TGTGCCAGCAGCGTAGCAAGACCTCCAGGCAATGAGCAGTTCTTC CASSVARPPGNEQFF
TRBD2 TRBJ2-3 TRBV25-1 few TGTGCCAGCAAGACTAGCGGGAGTCCCCGAGATACGCAGTATTTT CASKTSGSPRDTQYF
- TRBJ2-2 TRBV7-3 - TGTGCCAGCAGTTCGGACCTGAACACCGGGGAGCTGTTTTTT CASSSDLNTGELFF
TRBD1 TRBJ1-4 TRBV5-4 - TGTGCCAGCAGCGAGGGACAGCGGAGTGAAAAACTGTTTTTT CASSEGQRSEKLFF
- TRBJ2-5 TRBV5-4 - TGTGCCAGCAGCTTGAACAGGGTGGAGACCCAGTACTTC CASSLNRVETQYF
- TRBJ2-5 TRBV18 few TGTGCCAGCTCACAACTACAGGGCACCCAAGAGACCCAGTACTTC CASSQLQGTQETQYF
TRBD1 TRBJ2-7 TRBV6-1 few TGTGCCAGCAGTGACCCACGGGACAGGGGCATCGACGAGCAGTACTTC CASSDPRDRGIDEQYF
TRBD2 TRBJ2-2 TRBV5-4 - TGTGCCAGCAGCGGAGGACTAGCGAGGACCGGGGAGCTGTTTTTT CASSGGLARTGELFF
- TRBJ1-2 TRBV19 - TGTGCCAGTAGTATTCCGACAGGCGGCTACACCTTC CASSIPTGGYTF